This T cell receptor (beta chain) was captured in a study of blood T cell repertoires in COVID-19 (dated by TCRdb to the early 2020s). Regarding the research as a whole: Collaborator samples came from the United States, Italy and Spain and covered acute and convalescent phases of COVID-19. The prospective study material was composed of cDNA or gDNA derived from T cells, B-cell-depleted T cells, or PBMCs. Subjects who had been exposed to COVID-19, were actively infected with it, or had recovered from it provided the deeply sampled blood TCRbeta repertoires that made up the dataset. The repertoires were released in a freely available public database intended as a resource for research on the immune response to SARS-CoV-2. The samples were drawn from two sources: the first 160 participants of the ongoing ImmuneRACE study, and 1,000 to 1,500 subjects contributed by 6 global collaborators. Sample metadata almost always included a de-identified subject ID, COVID-19 status, age in years and sex. Where HLA class I and class II types were available, the types were taken from metadata supplied by the sample provider, not from assay-based typing.

TCRbeta CDR3 regions were amplified from genomic DNA by means of the immunoSEQ Assay, a bias-controlled multiplex PCR. The authors processed their data as follows. Within the assay, amplification of reference gene primers was used to estimate how many nucleated cells each sample contained. To quantify the absolute abundance of each unique TCRbeta CDR3 rearrangement, sequence reads were collapsed and filtered. Productive Simpson clonality was computed per sample as the square root of Simpson's diversity index over productive rearrangements. The table comes from immuneACCESS by way of TCRdb, which keeps in-frame sequences with V and J called. Part of the clones is missing from these tables; in studies checked, under half for an unresolved V gene and the rest for unknown reasons. D and trimming come from the DNA, and the V and J calls and clone size come from that table. The sample table shows fewer than 90,000 clones, and roughly 80% are seen once. The ten largest account for roughly 11% of the sample.

Collaborating institutions collected whole blood in K2EDTA tubes following their own protocols. Collaborator samples were shipped for TCRbeta analysis as frozen whole blood, isolated PBMCs, or DNA extracted from either sample type. Inclusive of the bounding cysteine and phenylalanine, the CDR3 is 11 residues long. The only DNA kept is the CDR3, 33 bases in frame from the first base. CDR1 and CDR2, per the germline V gene, are MDHEN and SYDVKM. Relative to germline, V is 7 bases shorter and J is 10 bases shorter, with 10 bases between their ends. The investigation overall reported the following: How much clinical and demographic metadata was included differed by source and by participant, and the metadata was provided uncurated.

As regards this clone: Its antigen is currently not known. Per-base quality was not reported, and no clone a single base away is much larger than it.

What was sequenced was peripheral blood. The chain is made from TRBV28 and TRBJ1-4; the D segment cannot be called with confidence. This receptor was obtained from a man aged 45 to 65 with acute or convalescent COVID-19. The DNA reads as follows: TGTGCCAGCATGGCAGGCACAAAACTGTTTTTT. This yields the protein CASMAGTKLFF.